This T cell receptor (beta chain) was retrieved from a study of shared clonotypes between healthy human individuals. Study summary: Ranging from 18 to 49 in age, donors were two women and three men.

The CDR3 contains 13 residues. Germline lookup yields CDR1 SEHNR and CDR2 FQNEAQ (reference sequence). The V end was cut by 8 bases, the J end by 0 bases, with 8 bases between. Repertoires were generated with immunoSEQ multiplex PCR, while TCRdb's copy carries only in-frame clones and drops some. The top ten clones hold 34% of a sample with 550,000 to 800,000 clones, 90% of them seen once. With regard to this clone: No antigen is known for it.

Study-wide findings and caveats: Only blood was sampled, and tissue TCR repertoires likely differ from blood ones. Clonotype sharing among donors, it was expected, would be affected by sequencing depth. Having only a few donors restricted how much genetic and exposure-history diversity was captured.

This sequence joins TRBV7-9 and TRBJ2-1, with unresolved D. The sequenced material came from memory CD8+ T cells from PBMCs. The subset here: CD45RO+ cells pooled with CCR7-negative TemRA cells. The receptor was isolated from a man aged 18-30 years in good health. Some clones in this sample may be carry-over from other donors' samples. The DNA of the CDR3 is TGTGCCAGCTTCCGGGTCTCCTACAATGAGCAGTTCTTC. Translated: CASFRVSYNEQFF.